These 13 T cell receptor beta chains were all obtained from the same sample, sequenced in a study of T cell repertoires in cytomegalovirus infection. TCRdb used MiXCR to reprocess the reads, holding one entry per CDR3 protein. The sample contains approximately 500,000 distinct CDR3 sequences, about 10% of which appear only once. Sequenced input: PBMCs. These receptors all stem from a human donor in good health (CMV status not recorded). Some clones in this sample may be carry-over from other donors' samples.

This clonotype was recorded at least ten times. The V call is TRBV11-3, the J call TRBJ2-5, with TRBD2 matching 7 bases. Trimming cost V 1 base and J 5 bases; bases outside gene matches: 4. Germline V lookup: CDR1 SGHNT, CDR2 YENEEA. This CDR3 has 14 amino acids. The CDR3 here is CASSLGAGEETQYF. The CDR3 DNA sequence: TGTGCCAGCAGCTTAGGGGCGGGAGAGGAGACCCAGTACTTC.

There are many counts of this clonotype. The gene calls are TRBV19 and TRBJ1-2; the D gene is possibly TRBD1 (5 bases). The CDR3 runs 17 residues. The V and J ends lost 3 bases and 0 bases respectively, with 17 bases between them. Germline lookup yields CDR1 LNHDA and CDR2 SQIVND (reference sequence). The CDR3 DNA follows: TGTGCCAGTAGTATTATGGGGCCCGGAGGACCTAACTATGGCTACACCTTC. Its protein is CASSIMGPGGPNYGYTF.

This clonotype was detected many times. The rearrangement links TRBV28 to TRBJ2-4, with D uncertain. With 0 bases removed from V and 0 bases from J, the gap between germline ends came to 6 bases. CDR3 length: 15 amino acids. The germline gives CDR1 MDHEN, CDR2 SYDVKM. This CDR3 is CASSLWAVAKNIQYF. For the CDR3, the DNA is TGTGCCAGCAGTTTATGGGCAGTAGCCAAAAACATTCAGTACTTC.

This clonotype came up a few times. The V call is TRBV3-1, the J call TRBJ1-6; TRBD1 agrees at 8 bases. The CDR3 loop spans 15 amino acids. V gave up 4 bases and J gave up 7 bases; unmatched junction bases: 6. Germline V lookup: CDR1 LGHDT, CDR2 YNNKEL (reference sequence). This CDR3 is CASSPGQGGNSPLHF. For the CDR3, the DNA is TGTGCCAGCAGCCCTGGACAGGGTGGAAATTCACCCCTCCACTTT.

This clonotype was picked up many times. The V gene is TRBV28, the J gene TRBJ1-5; 9 bases are a match to TRBD1. In germline, CDR1 is MDHEN, CDR2 SYDVKM. The CDR3 loop spans 18 amino acids. V lost 6 bases and J lost 0; bases outside the gene matches: 12. Here the CDR3 DNA reads TGTGCCAGCAGATTGGGGACAGGGAGGATTTATAGCAATCAGCCCCAGCATTTT. Translation: CASRLGTGRIYSNQPQHF. Based on the CDR3 plus reference TRBV28 and TRBJ1-5, the full variable domain is DVKVTQSSRYLVKRTGEKVFLECVQDMDHENMFWYRQDPGLGLRLIYFSYDVKMKEKGDIPEGYSVSREKKERFSLILESASTNQTSMYLCASRLGTGRIYSNQPQHFGDGTRLSIL.

This clonotype was seen more than once but under ten times. V and J are TRBV5-4 and TRBJ1-2; D perhaps matches TRBD1 (5 bases). Germline CDR1 is SGHNT and CDR2 is YYREEE (reference sequence). The CDR3 spans 13 residues. V was pared by 6 bases and J by 0 bases, with 9 bases between. For the CDR3, the DNA is TGTGCCAGCAAACAGGAGGCTAACTATGGCTACACCTTC. Amino acid sequence: CASKQEANYGYTF.

In this sample, this clonotype turned up a few times. The rearrangement uses TRBV25-1 and TRBJ1-6; TRBD1 matches 10 bases. V lost 4 bases and J lost 6; bases outside the gene matches: 6. CDR1 is MGHDK, CDR2 SYGVNS, per germline. The CDR3 is made up of 16 amino acids. This CDR3 reads CASSGDRGGPNSPLHF. The CDR3 DNA reads as TGTGCCAGCAGTGGGGACAGGGGCGGTCCTAATTCACCCCTCCACTTT.

This clonotype was detected ten times or more. The V call is TRBV28, the J call TRBJ2-7, with D possibly TRBD1 on 6 matching bases. CDR3 size: 16 residues. Germline V gene data show CDR1 as MDHEN and CDR2 as SYDVKM. The V and J ends lost 2 bases and 0 bases respectively, with 14 bases between them. The CDR3 reads CASSLGRAGVSYEQYF. In DNA, the CDR3 is TGTGCCAGCAGTTTAGGTAGGGCAGGGGTCTCCTACGAGCAGTACTTC.

Many counts were recorded for this clonotype. The chain couples TRBV7-8 to TRBJ1-1, with TRBD1 identical over 8 bases. V shed 11 bases, J shed 6 bases, and the junction held 17 bases outside the gene matches. CDR1 is SGHVS, CDR2 FQNEAQ, per germline. The CDR3 runs to 15 residues. The CDR3 here is CASNRGGGSLPEAFF. In nucleotides, the CDR3 is TGTGCCTCAAACAGGGGGGGCGGCTCACTCCCTGAAGCTTTCTTT.

The genes are TRBV30 and TRBJ2-5; 7 bases fit TRBD2. Germline CDR1 GTSNPN, CDR2 SVGIG (reference sequence). V was pared by 4 bases and J by 4 bases, with 3 bases of the junction left unmatched. The CDR3 covers 12 residues. The CDR3 sequence is CAWIGRAETQYF. CDR3 nucleotide sequence: TGTGCCTGGATTGGGAGGGCAGAGACCCAGTACTTC.

Ten or more counts support this clonotype. This chain uses TRBV7-2 with TRBJ2-2; a possible D gene is TRBD2 (7 bases). V lost 4 bases and J lost 0, with 9 bases in between. CDR1 and CDR2 (germline): SGHTA, FQGNSA. The CDR3 contains 15 residues. The CDR3 loop reads CASSWRGPNTGELFF. CDR3 in DNA: TGTGCCAGCAGCTGGCGGGGGCCGAACACCGGGGAGCTGTTTTTT.

The sample holds many counts of this clonotype. The rearrangement uses TRBV7-9 and TRBJ2-1, with a weak D call TRBD1 (5 bases). Germline values: CDR1 SEHNR, CDR2 FQNEAQ (reference sequence). This CDR3 has 16 residues. Trimming removed 3 bases at V and 8 bases at J, with 20 bases between. CDR3 residues: CASSLSRARPEDEQFF. The CDR3 bases are TGTGCCAGCAGCTTGAGCAGGGCCCGCCCAGAAGATGAGCAGTTCTTC.

This clonotype was detected ten times or more. The chain joins TRBV7-9 to TRBJ1-2; 12 nucleotides match TRBD1. This CDR3 region has 15 residues. V dropped 5 bases and J dropped 6; count of bases not matched to a gene: 7. Germline CDR1 and CDR2: SEHNR and FQNEAQ (reference sequence). CDR3 nucleotide sequence: TGTGCCAGCAGCGCCGGGACAGGGGGCCTCAATGGCTACACCTTC. As protein: CASSAGTGGLNGYTF.